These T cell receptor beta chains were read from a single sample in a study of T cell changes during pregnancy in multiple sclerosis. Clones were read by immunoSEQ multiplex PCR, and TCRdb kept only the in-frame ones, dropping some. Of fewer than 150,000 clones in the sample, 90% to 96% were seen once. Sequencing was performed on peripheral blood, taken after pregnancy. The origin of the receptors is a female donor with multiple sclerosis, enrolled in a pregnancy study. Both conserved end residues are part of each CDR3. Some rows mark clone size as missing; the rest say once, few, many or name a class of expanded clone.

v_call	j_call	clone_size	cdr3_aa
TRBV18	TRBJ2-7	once	CASSPQGDEQYF
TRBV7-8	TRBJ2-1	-	CASSLAALADNEQFF
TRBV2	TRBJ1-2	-	CASSLTALYGYTF
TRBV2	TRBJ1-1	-	CAIPGKTMNTEAFF
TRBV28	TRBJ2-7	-	CASTPAGGLYEQYF
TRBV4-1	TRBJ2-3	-	CASSRRIEGTDTQYF
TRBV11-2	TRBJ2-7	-	CASSLGSYEQYF
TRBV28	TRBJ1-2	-	CASSLLNPGSDGYTF
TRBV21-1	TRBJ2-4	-	CASITYMDRGQNIQYF
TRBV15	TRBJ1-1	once	CATSQEWGGGGERFF
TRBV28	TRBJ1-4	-	CASSEPGGENEKLFF
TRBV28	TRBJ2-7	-	CASSSTGGSYEQYF
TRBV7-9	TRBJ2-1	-	CASSLGLASQFF
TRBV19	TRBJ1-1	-	CASRGRGVTEAFF
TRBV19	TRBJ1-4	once	CASSGQGRREKLFF
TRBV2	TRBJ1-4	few	CASSEYELGARLFF
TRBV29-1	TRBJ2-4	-	CSVGMGGTGIQYF
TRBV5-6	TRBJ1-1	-	CASSFRGVGSYTEAFF
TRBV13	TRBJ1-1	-	CASSSPSGGTEAFF
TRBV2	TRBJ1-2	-	CASHPGQGDGYTF
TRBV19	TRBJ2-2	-	CASLTSNTGELFF
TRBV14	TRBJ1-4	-	CASSQRRVGEKLFF
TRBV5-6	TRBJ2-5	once	CASSLAARKETQYF
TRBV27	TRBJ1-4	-	CAPEGGASEKLFF
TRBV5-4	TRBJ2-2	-	CASSSQRGRTGELFF
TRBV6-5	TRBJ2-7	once	CASSPRTVLYEQYF
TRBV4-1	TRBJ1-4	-	CASSRLINEKLFF
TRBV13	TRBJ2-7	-	CASSLGLAGEQYF
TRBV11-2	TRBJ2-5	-	CASSSPRDRRKTQYF
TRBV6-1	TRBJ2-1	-	CASSAHPGTGIFSSYNEQFF